One sample yielded the 18 T cell receptor beta chains listed below, sequenced in a study of T cells in Graves' hyperthyroidism and ophthalmopathy. RNA transcripts yielded amplified TCR beta CDR3 regions. TCR CDR3 underwent first-round RT-PCR with the HTBI primer set. TCRdb passed the multiplex PCR reads through MiXCR, listing each CDR3 protein once. The data contain around 500,000 distinct CDR3 sequences, 15% to 20% of them singletons. The material sequenced was blood. These receptors came from a woman younger than 45 with Graves' ophthalmopathy.

About this clonotype: At one boundary the junction diverges from the germline segment, which might be a read error. The genes are TRBV19 and TRBJ2-2; TRBD2 might be the D (6 bases). Germline V gives CDR1 LNHDA, CDR2 SQIVND (reference sequence). CDR3 length equals 16 residues. The CDR3 here is CASSTGRLGNTGGLFF. The CDR3, as DNA: TGTGCCAGTAGTACCGGCCGACTGGGGAACACCGGGGGGCTGTTTTTT. Combining the CDR3 with reference TRBV19 and TRBJ2-2 gives the whole variable domain DGGITQSPKYLFRKEGQNVTLSCEQNLNHDAMYWYRQDPGQGLRLIYYSQIVNDFQKGDIAEGYSVSREKKESFPLTVTSAQKNPTAFYLCASSTGRLGNTGGLFFGEGSRLTVL.

The table lists this clonotype with many counts. The chain couples TRBV20-1 to TRBJ2-7, with D unclear. The CDR3 length is 14 residues. Trimming shortened V by 3 bases and J by 2 bases, and 14 bases separated the two germline ends. In germline, CDR1 is DFQATT, CDR2 SNEGSKA (reference sequence). CDR3 nucleotide sequence: TGCAGTGCTAGGGTCTCCCGACTTGCCTACGAGCAGTACTTC. This gives the protein CSARVSRLAYEQYF.

The V call is TRBV10-3, the J call TRBJ2-3, with TRBD1 matching over 9 bases. The junction had 6 bases not matched to a gene; V was cut back by 6 bases and J by 5 bases. Germline values: CDR1 ENHRY, CDR2 SYGVKD. The CDR3 has 14 amino acids. The CDR3 is CAISPGTGLDTQYF. The CDR3 DNA sequence: TGTGCCATCAGCCCCGGGACAGGGCTAGATACGCAGTATTTT.

Many counts were recorded for this clonotype. The gene calls are TRBV27 and TRBJ2-1, with unresolved D. CDR1 is MNHEY, CDR2 SMNVEV, per germline (reference sequence). The CDR3 totals 14 residues. V gave up 2 bases and J gave up 5 bases, with 10 bases separating them. The CDR3 bases are TGTGCCAGCAGTTTAGGTGGGTTCCACAATGAGCAGTTCTTC. Protein: CASSLGGFHNEQFF.

This clonotype was observed many times. In DNA form, the CDR3 reads TGTGCCTGCGAGGGGGAGTCCGCAGATACGCAGTATTTT. This translates into CACEGESADTQYF. The rearrangement links TRBV11-1 to TRBJ2-3; TRBD1 is a possible D gene (6 bases). The germline V gene has CDR1 SGHAT and CDR2 FQDESV (reference sequence). Trimming cost V 11 bases and J 4 bases, with 16 bases left between them. CDR3 length equals 13 residues.

In its sample, this clonotype was seen a few times. The rearrangement links TRBV10-1 to TRBJ1-1; D call uncertain. From germline, CDR1 is WNHNN and CDR2 SYGVQD (reference sequence). V lost 2 bases and J 5 bases, leaving 9 bases between the germline ends. The CDR3 totals 13 residues. The CDR3, as DNA: TGCGCCAGCAGTGAGGCAGGAACGACTGAAGCTTTCTTT. Residues: CASSEAGTTEAFF.

The chain couples TRBV24-1 to TRBJ1-1, with 7 bases matching TRBD1. The CDR3 length is 14 residues. Germline CDR1 KGHDR, CDR2 SFDVKD. Trimming cost V 7 bases and J 1 base; bases outside gene matches: 5. The CDR3 spells CATREGQSNTEAFF. The CDR3, as DNA: TGTGCCACCAGAGAGGGACAGTCGAACACTGAAGCTTTCTTT.

In its sample, this clonotype was seen many times. The chain combines TRBV12-3 or TRBV12-4 with TRBJ2-1; D tentatively reads TRBD1 or TRBD2 (5 bases each). V lost 5 bases and J lost 5, with 16 bases in between. The CDR3 runs 15 residues. In nucleotides, the CDR3 is TGTGCCAGCAGTCTATTCCGGGACGGAAACAATGAGCAGTTCTTC. It encodes CASSLFRDGNNEQFF.

The chain has TRBV6-2 or TRBV6-3 and TRBJ1-5; D not resolved. This CDR3 comprises 14 residues. Trimming left V 6 bases short and J 14 bases short, with 23 bases between. CDR1 and CDR2 from the germline V gene are MNHEY and SVGEGT. The CDR3 is CASRPPGRNLGKHF. The CDR3 region has the DNA TGTGCCAGCAGGCCCCCGGGTCGAAACTTAGGGAAGCATTTT.

This clonotype was seen many times. This chain connects TRBV12-3 or TRBV12-4 to TRBJ1-5, with 8 nucleotides matching TRBD1. V lost 6 bases, J lost 5 bases, and 21 bases stayed unmatched. This CDR3 contains 19 residues. The CDR3 DNA reads as TGTGCCAGCAGCCGAAGAGGACAGGGTTGGTGGACAACCGATCAGCCCCAGCATTTT. Its protein product is CASSRRGQGWWTTDQPQHF.

V gene TRBV20-1 combines with J gene TRBJ2-7; 10 positions match TRBD2. CDR3 length: 17 residues. The V segment lost 7 bases and the J segment 1 base; nucleotides outside the gene matches: 16. The germline V gene encodes CDR1 DFQATT and CDR2 SNEGSKA (reference sequence). CDR3 region: CSDSGTSAGGGSYEQYF. CDR3 sequence (DNA): TGCAGTGATAGTGGGACTAGCGCTGGCGGCGGATCCTACGAGCAGTACTTC.

This clonotype was picked up many times. The chain's CDR3 is CASSKLGTGDSNQPQHF. The CDR3 DNA is TGTGCCAGCAGTAAACTAGGGACAGGAGATAGCAATCAGCCCCAGCATTTT. The J gene is TRBJ1-5, the V gene TRBV2; 8 bases line up with TRBD1. V was clipped by 5 bases and J by 0 bases; unmatched bases: 9. CDR1 and CDR2 (germline): SNHLY, FYNNEI. The CDR3 runs to 17 residues.

This clonotype showed up just a few times. The chain uses TRBV12-3 or TRBV12-4 and TRBJ2-7; either TRBD1 or TRBD2 may fit D (8 bases each). This CDR3 is 14 amino acids long. V lost 7 bases to trimming and J lost 10 bases, with 23 bases between them. CDR3 coding DNA: TGTGCCAGCACCCTTTCCGGGGGGGGACAGGTTCAGTACTTC. It translates to CASTLSGGGQVQYF.

The table lists this clonotype with a few counts. V is TRBV7-2 and J is TRBJ1-1; D not certain. V was pared by 5 bases and J by 1 base, with 20 bases between. Germline CDR1 SGHTA, CDR2 FQGNSA. The CDR3 extends over 17 amino acids. This CDR3 reads CASSPSLQLDGNTEAFF. CDR3 nucleotide sequence: TGTGCCAGCAGCCCTAGCCTGCAGTTGGACGGGAACACTGAAGCTTTCTTT. Looking up the rest from reference TRBV7-2 and TRBJ1-1 gives the full variable domain: GAGVSQSPSNKVTEKGKDVELRCDPISGHTALYWYRQSLGQGLEFLIYFQGNSAPDKSGLPSDRFSAERTGGSVSTLTIQRTQQEDSAVYLCASSPSLQLDGNTEAFFGQGTRLTVV.

The V and J genes are TRBV14 and TRBJ2-4; 8 positions match TRBD1. The CDR3 length is 19 residues. After removal of 0 bases from V and 5 bases from J, the junction contained 15 bases not matched to a gene. Germline V gene data show CDR1 as SGHDN and CDR2 as FVKESK. CDR3 DNA: TGTGCCAGCAGCCAAGATCAATTCTGGGTGGTACAGGGGGAAAACATTCAGTACTTC. It encodes CASSQDQFWVVQGENIQYF.

This clonotype was detected ten times or more. This sequence joins TRBV2 and TRBJ2-5; no reliable D call. Trimming pared 2 bases from V and 13 bases from J, leaving 20 bases between. There are 14 residues in the CDR3. The V gene's germline CDR1 is SNHLY and CDR2 FYNNEI. CDR3 bases: TGTGCCAGCAGTGAATTTGGTCTAGACCGCCTCCCGTACTTC. This encodes CASSEFGLDRLPYF.

About this clonotype: A much larger clone lies one base from this, so it may be a read error. The chain combines TRBV3-1 with TRBJ2-2; tentatively, D is TRBD1 (5 bases). CDR3 length: 16 residues. Looked up from germline, CDR1 is LGHDT and CDR2 is YNNKEL (reference sequence). In DNA, the CDR3 is TGTGTCAGCAGCCAAGATCAAGGGGTCGACACCGGGGAGCTGTTTTTT. It codes for CVSSQDQGVDTGELFF.

This clonotype showed up many times. The V gene is TRBV20-1, the J gene TRBJ2-1, with TRBD2 matching 8 bases. Per the germline V gene, CDR1 is DFQATT and CDR2 is SNEGSKA (reference sequence). The CDR3 has 14 residues. V lost 6 bases, J lost 5 bases, and 9 bases stayed unmatched. CDR3 nucleotide sequence: TGCAGTGCCCCGAGCGGGAGCGGCAACAATGAGCAGTTCTTC. It encodes CSAPSGSGNNEQFF.